This T cell receptor beta chain was captured by sequencing in a study of blood T cells in healthy people across ages. Whole-study results and caveats: Diversity estimates from one million T cells were considered underestimates.

Healthy Caucasian individuals from Russia aged about 6 to 90 were enrolled as donors. Germline CDR1 is MGHRA and CDR2 is YSYEKL. The CDR3 sequence is 15 residues long. The second PCR ran roughly 6 to 11 cycles with a sample-barcoded 5' primer and J-beta primers. Each cDNA molecule, via a template-switch adaptor with 12 random nucleotides, was tagged. Using its own MiXCR run on the 5' RACE reads, TCRdb lists one record per CDR3 protein. Of 1.4 million to 1.5 million distinct CDR3 sequences listed, about 43% were seen once; the top ten hold roughly 7.9%. This clonotype was seen only a few times. Its antigen is not identified. Compared with germline, one end of the junction differs, possibly owing to a read error.

The sample consisted of blood. The receptor was isolated from a woman aged 18-35 years in good health. V gene TRBV4-1 combines with J gene TRBJ2-7; 10 bases agree with TRBD2. CDR3: CASSREPSGSYEQYF. CDR3 bases: TGCGCCAGTAGCCGAGAACCTAGCGGGAGCTACGAGCAGTACTTC.